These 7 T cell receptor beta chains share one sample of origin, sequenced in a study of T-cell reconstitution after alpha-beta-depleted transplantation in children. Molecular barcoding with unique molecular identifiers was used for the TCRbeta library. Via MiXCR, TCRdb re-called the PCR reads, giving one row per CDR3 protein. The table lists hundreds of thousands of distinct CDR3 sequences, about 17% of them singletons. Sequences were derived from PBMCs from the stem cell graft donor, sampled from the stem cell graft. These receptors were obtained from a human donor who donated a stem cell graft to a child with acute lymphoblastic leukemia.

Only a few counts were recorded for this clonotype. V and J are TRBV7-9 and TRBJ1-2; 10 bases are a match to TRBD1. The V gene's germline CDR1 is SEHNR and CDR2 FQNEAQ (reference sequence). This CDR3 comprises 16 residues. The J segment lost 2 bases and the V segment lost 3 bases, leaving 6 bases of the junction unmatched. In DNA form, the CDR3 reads TGTGCCAGCAGCTTTACCCGGGACAGGGGCAACTATGGCTACACCTTC. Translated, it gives CASSFTRDRGNYGYTF.

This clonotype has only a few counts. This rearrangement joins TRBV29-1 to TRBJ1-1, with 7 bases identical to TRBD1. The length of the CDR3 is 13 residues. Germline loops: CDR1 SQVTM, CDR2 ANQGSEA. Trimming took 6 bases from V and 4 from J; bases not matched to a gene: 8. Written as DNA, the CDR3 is TGCAGCGTCTACAGGGGTGTCGGCACTGAAGCTTTCTTT. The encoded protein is CSVYRGVGTEAFF. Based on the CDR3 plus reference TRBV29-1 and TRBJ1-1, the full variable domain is SAVISQKPSRDICQRGTSLTIQCQVDSQVTMMFWYRQQPGQSLTLIATANQGSEATYESGFVIDKFPISRPNLTFSTLTVSNMSPEDSSIYLCSVYRGVGTEAFFGQGTRLTVV.

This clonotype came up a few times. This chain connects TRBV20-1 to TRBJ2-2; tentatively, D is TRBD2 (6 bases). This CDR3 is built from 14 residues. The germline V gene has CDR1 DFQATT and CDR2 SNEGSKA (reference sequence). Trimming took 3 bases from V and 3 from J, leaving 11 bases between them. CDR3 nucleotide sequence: TGCAGTGCTAGCTCCGGGAGTTACACCGGGGAGCTGTTTTTT. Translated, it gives CSASSGSYTGELFF.

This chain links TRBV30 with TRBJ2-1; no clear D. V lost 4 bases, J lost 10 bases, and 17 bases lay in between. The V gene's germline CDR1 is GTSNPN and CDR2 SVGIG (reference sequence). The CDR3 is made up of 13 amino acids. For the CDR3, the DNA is TGTGCCTGGAAAATCCCTCTGCTAGGAGAGCAGTTCTTC. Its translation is CAWKIPLLGEQFF. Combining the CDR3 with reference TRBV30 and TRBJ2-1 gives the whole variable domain SQTIHQWPATLVQPVGSPLSLECTVEGTSNPNLYWYRQAAGRGLQLLFYSVGIGQISSEVPQNLSASRPQDRQFILSSKKLLLSDSGFYLCAWKIPLLGEQFFGPGTRLTVL.

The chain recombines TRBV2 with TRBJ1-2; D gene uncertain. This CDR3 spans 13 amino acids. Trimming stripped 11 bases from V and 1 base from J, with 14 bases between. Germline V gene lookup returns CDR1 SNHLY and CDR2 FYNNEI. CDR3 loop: CAAAGSYNYGYTF. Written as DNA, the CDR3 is TGTGCCGCTGCTGGATCTTATAACTATGGCTACACCTTC.

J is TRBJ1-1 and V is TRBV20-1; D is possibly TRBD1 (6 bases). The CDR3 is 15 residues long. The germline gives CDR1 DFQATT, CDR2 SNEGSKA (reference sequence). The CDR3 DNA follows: TGCGGATGGCGTACAGGGCGCTACATGAACACTGAAGCTTTCTTT. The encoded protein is CGWRTGRYMNTEAFF.

CDR3 sequence (DNA): TGTGCCAGCAGTTCGGGCCCGCCTCCTTTTTTCAATGAGCAGTTCTTC. This encodes CASSSGPPPFFNEQFF. This sequence joins TRBV12-3 or TRBV12-4 and TRBJ2-1; no firm D call. This CDR3 has 16 amino acids. V dropped 4 bases and J dropped 6 bases, with 19 bases sitting between them.